This T cell receptor beta chain was sequenced during a study of CD8+ T cells in alopecia areata. Germline values: CDR1 MNHEY, CDR2 SVGAGI. V was shortened by 6 bases and J by 2 bases, with 11 bases between the two germline ends. This CDR3 is built from 13 residues. The sample's treatment: oral pan-JAK inhibitor, 5-10 mg twice daily. Extraction and reverse transcription of RNA yielded cDNA as the sequencing template. TCRdb's copy holds only in-frame clones and misses some; the assay was immunoSEQ multiplex PCR. The sample lists about 210,000 clones; less than 45% were seen once. The receptor was isolated from a human donor with alopecia areata. The chain has TRBV6-5 and TRBJ2-7; no definite D call. The sequences come from CD4+ T cells sorted from blood, collected between weeks 30 and 35, from a patient treated with tofacitinib. The CDR3, as DNA: TGTGCCAGCAGCCTCTTTGAGGCCTACGAGCAGTACTTC. Its protein is CASSLFEAYEQYF.